These 28 T cell receptor beta chains share one sample of origin, sequenced in a study of blood T cells in healthy people across ages (dated by TCRdb to between 2014 and 2017). Library method: 5' RACE. TCRdb lists the instrument as Illumina HiSeq 2500. A second PCR of about 6 to 12 cycles was run with a J-beta primer mix and a sample-barcoded 5' primer. TCRdb took the public reads, trimmed them with fastp at Q25, ran MiXCR for clone calling and kept in-frame beta chains. Rows merge per CDR3 protein into single entries with the most common DNA and genes. This sample has 1.5 million to 2 million distinct CDR3 sequences in its table, and 49% of those were observed once. The ten largest account for about 2.1% of the sample. Specimen: blood. Receptors were obtained from a woman aged 40 to 50 in good health.

The chain combines TRBV20-1 with TRBJ2-5; D possibly corresponds to TRBD2 (6 bases). Trimming cost V 2 bases and J 2 bases, with 12 bases left between them. Germline loops: CDR1 DFQATT, CDR2 SNEGSKA (reference sequence). The CDR3 loop spans 14 amino acids. Here the CDR3 DNA reads TGCAGTGCTAGATGGGTGGCGGGGCAAGAGACCCAGTACTTC. Translated: CSARWVAGQETQYF.

The CDR3 DNA is TGTGCCAGCAGGACGGGGGCCCCCCCCCAAGAGACCCAGTACTTC. Protein: CASRTGAPPQETQYF. The chain has TRBV3-1 and TRBJ2-5; the D call may be TRBD1 or TRBD2 (6 bases each). Trimming shortened V by 6 bases and J by 1 base, and 15 bases separated the two germline ends. CDR1 is LGHDT, CDR2 YNNKEL, per germline (reference sequence). The CDR3 totals 15 residues.

There are a few counts of this clonotype. This rearrangement joins TRBV28 to TRBJ1-1, with D maybe TRBD1 (5 bases). Germline V CDR1 and CDR2: MDHEN, SYDVKM. V was clipped by 4 bases and J by 3 bases, with 15 bases between them. The CDR3 spans 15 residues. CDR3 protein: CASSSITGGDTEAFF. CDR3 in DNA: TGTGCCAGCAGTTCGATAACGGGAGGGGACACTGAAGCTTTCTTT. The whole variable domain, remainder taken from reference TRBV28 and TRBJ1-1, is DVKVTQSSRYLVKRTGEKVFLECVQDMDHENMFWYRQDPGLGLRLIYFSYDVKMKEKGDIPEGYSVSREKKERFSLILESASTNQTSMYLCASSSITGGDTEAFFGQGTRLTVV.

A few counts support this clonotype. The V and J genes are TRBV9 and TRBJ2-7; D uncertain. V lost 0 bases to trimming and J lost 0 bases, with 7 bases between them. Germline V gene lookup returns CDR1 SGDLS and CDR2 YYNGEE. The CDR3 consists of 14 residues. CDR3 sequence (DNA): TGTGCCAGCAGCGTAGGTCACCACTCCTACGAGCAGTACTTC. Translated, it gives CASSVGHHSYEQYF.

The chain has TRBV5-1 and TRBJ2-3; the D gene is possibly TRBD1 (6 bases). The germline V gene encodes CDR1 SGHRS and CDR2 YFSETQ. The CDR3 consists of 14 residues. The V end lost 0 bases, the J end lost 6 bases, and 11 bases lay between the germline ends. The CDR3 sequence is CASSLEGDVDTQYF. The CDR3 DNA sequence: TGCGCCAGCAGCTTGGAGGGGGACGTGGATACGCAGTATTTT. Together with reference TRBV5-1 and TRBJ2-3, the CDR3 gives the full variable domain: KAGVTQTPRYLIKTRGQQVTLSCSPISGHRSVSWYQQTPGQGLQFLFEYFSETQRNKGNFPGRFSGRQFSNSRSEMNVSTLELGDSALYLCASSLEGDVDTQYFGPGTRLTVL.

V and J are TRBV6-2 or TRBV6-3 and TRBJ2-1; a weak D match, TRBD1 (6 bases). Germline V gene lookup returns CDR1 MNHEY and CDR2 SVGEGT. CDR3 size: 17 residues. Deletions cut 5 bases from V and 2 bases from J, with 19 bases between. This chain's CDR3 is CASSPDRFSPAYNEQFF. The CDR3 nucleotides are TGTGCCAGCAGTCCTGACAGGTTTAGTCCAGCCTACAATGAGCAGTTCTTC.

The V gene is TRBV7-9, the J gene TRBJ2-5, with 8 bases fitting TRBD1. J gave up 5 bases and V 7 bases, and 9 bases lay outside the gene matches. The germline V gene has CDR1 SEHNR and CDR2 FQNEAQ (reference sequence). The CDR3 consists of 14 residues. The CDR3 is CASTRGQGRETQYF. The CDR3 DNA follows: TGTGCCAGCACCCGCGGACAGGGCAGGGAGACCCAGTACTTC.

This clonotype was observed at least ten times. The V and J genes are TRBV6-1 and TRBJ2-7, with 7 bases fitting TRBD1. Germline values: CDR1 MNHNS, CDR2 SASEGT. The CDR3 is made up of 14 amino acids. The V segment lost 4 bases and the J segment 0 bases; nucleotides outside the gene matches: 3. The DNA for the CDR3 is TGTGCCAGCAGTGGGACAGGTATCTCCTACGAGCAGTACTTC. Its protein is CASSGTGISYEQYF.

This clonotype occurred a few times. V usage is TRBV27 and J usage is TRBJ2-5; D remains ambiguous. The CDR3 covers 16 residues. Trimming took 2 bases from V and 5 from J, leaving 18 bases between them. Germline CDR1 MNHEY, CDR2 SMNVEV (reference sequence). CDR3 in DNA: TGTGCCAGCAGTTTACTGGGCGTGAGTGCGGAGGAGACCCAGTACTTC. Translation: CASSLLGVSAEETQYF.

The chain has TRBV12-3 or TRBV12-4 and TRBJ2-5, with D tentatively TRBD1 (6 bases). The CDR3 runs 14 residues. Trimming stripped 5 bases from V and 4 bases from J, with 14 bases between. The CDR3, as DNA: TGTGCCAGCAGTGTTTTGGGGGCCGGAGAGACCCAGTACTTC. It codes for CASSVLGAGETQYF.

The rearrangement uses TRBV6-2 or TRBV6-3 and TRBJ2-5; the match to TRBD2 covers 7 bases. CDR3 length: 13 amino acids. Trimming took 6 bases from V and 4 from J; bases not matched to a gene: 5. CDR1 and CDR2 from the germline V gene are MNHEY and SVGEGT. CDR3 amino acids: CASRGSGLETQYF. The CDR3 DNA follows: TGTGCCAGCAGAGGTAGCGGGTTAGAGACCCAGTACTTC.

The chain uses TRBV29-1 and TRBJ1-1; unclear D gene. V lost 8 bases to trimming and J lost 0 bases, with 16 bases between them. Germline V gives CDR1 SQVTM, CDR2 ANQGSEA. The CDR3 loop spans 14 amino acids. The CDR3 loop reads CSLRSGSVNTEAFF. For the CDR3, the DNA is TGCAGCTTGAGGTCGGGGTCCGTGAACACTGAAGCTTTCTTT.

This sequence joins TRBV27 and TRBJ2-7; either TRBD1 or TRBD2 may fit D (7 bases each). The V end was cut by 7 bases, the J end by 0 bases, with 19 bases between. The CDR3 is 16 residues long. Germline CDR1 MNHEY, CDR2 SMNVEV (reference sequence). DNA for the CDR3: TGTGCCAGCACCCCCGGGGAGGGGACAGCCTCCTACGAGCAGTACTTC. Its protein product is CASTPGEGTASYEQYF.

This clonotype was detected only a few times. For the CDR3, the DNA is TGTGCCAGCAGCCAAGATGGGACAGGCCGACGGGGCATTCAGTACTTC. This codes for CASSQDGTGRRGIQYF. V and J are TRBV14 and TRBJ2-4, with 8 bases identical to TRBD1. Trimming removed 0 bases from V and 9 bases from J; junction bases left unmatched: 10. Germline CDR1 and CDR2: SGHDN and FVKESK. The CDR3 is 16 residues long.

The chain combines TRBV5-1 with TRBJ2-3; perhaps TRBD2 as D (5 bases). The V end was cut by 0 bases, the J end by 0 bases, with 11 bases between. The CDR3 spans 16 residues. The germline V gene has CDR1 SGHRS and CDR2 YFSETQ. The CDR3 nucleotides read TGCGCCAGCAGCTTGGAAGGACTGCTTAGCACAGATACGCAGTATTTT. Amino acid sequence: CASSLEGLLSTDTQYF.

This clonotype was seen a few times. The V and J genes are TRBV6-2 or TRBV6-3 and TRBJ2-4; D gene unclear. Germline-derived CDR1 and CDR2 are MNHEY and SVGEGT. The length of the CDR3 is 18 residues. Trimming took 5 bases from V and 0 from J, leaving 20 bases between them. CDR3 in DNA: TGTGCCAGCAGTCTGCTAGAGATTCCGTCCGTAGCCAAAAACATTCAGTACTTC. This encodes CASSLLEIPSVAKNIQYF.

The gene calls are TRBV9 and TRBJ1-2; TRBD1 might be the D (5 bases). This CDR3 contains 15 residues. The V gene's germline CDR1 is SGDLS and CDR2 YYNGEE. V was trimmed by 3 bases and J by 4 bases, leaving 16 bases between them. The CDR3 DNA follows: TGTGCCAGCAGCGGAAACCCCACAGGACCCTATGGCTACACCTTC. Encoded protein: CASSGNPTGPYGYTF.

Details on this clonotype: One end of the junction fails to match germline, which may point to a read error. The V call is TRBV15, the J call TRBJ1-2; 11 positions match TRBD1. Germline lookup yields CDR1 LNHNV and CDR2 YYDKDF (reference sequence). This CDR3 has 14 residues. The CDR3 DNA reads as TGTGCCACCATCAGAGGGACAGGGGGTTATGGCTACACCTTC. As protein: CATIRGTGGYGYTF. The variable domain in full, with the rest retrieved from reference TRBV15 and TRBJ1-2, is DAMVIQNPRYQVTQFGKPVTLSCSQTLNHNVMYWYQQKSSQAPKLLFHYYDKDFNNEADTPDNFQSRRPNTSFCFLDIRSPGLGDTAMYLCATIRGTGGYGYTFGSGTRLTVV.

This clonotype came up once. This chain links TRBV5-1 with TRBJ2-1; no firm D call. The CDR3 is made up of 14 amino acids. Trimming cost V 3 bases and J 6 bases, with 13 bases left between them. Germline assignment: CDR1 SGHRS and CDR2 YFSETQ. This CDR3 reads CASSSTSTANEQFF. CDR3 in DNA: TGCGCCAGCAGCTCAACGTCAACAGCCAATGAGCAGTTCTTC.

This chain joins TRBV12-3 or TRBV12-4 and TRBJ2-7; a possible D gene is TRBD2 (5 bases). The CDR3 sequence is 13 residues long. V lost 5 bases, J lost 3 bases, and 11 bases lay in between. CDR3 region: CASSVVEGYEQYF. The CDR3 DNA reads TGTGCCAGCAGTGTCGTAGAGGGCTACGAGCAGTACTTC.

The chain links TRBV21-1 to TRBJ2-7. TRBV21-1 is assigned pseudogene status. This CDR3 region has 14 residues. The DNA for the CDR3 is TGTGCCAGCAGCAAAGTCTTAGCAGACTACGAGCAGTACTTC. As protein: CASSKVLADYEQYF.

The chain is built from TRBV4-2 and TRBJ2-5; D assignment may be TRBD1 or TRBD2 (5 bases each). This CDR3 spans 18 amino acids. Trimming removed 4 bases from V and 11 bases from J, with 32 bases in between. Looked up from germline, CDR1 is LGHNA and CDR2 is YNFKEQ. The CDR3 sequence: CASSPGSGPGSRNNEQYF. The CDR3 DNA follows: TGTGCCAGCAGCCCCGGGTCGGGACCTGGTAGTAGGAACAATGAGCAGTACTTC.

The J gene is TRBJ2-7, the V gene TRBV12-3 or TRBV12-4; D ambiguous. Trimming removed 4 bases from V and 10 bases from J, with 14 bases in between. The CDR3 totals 12 residues. Written as DNA, the CDR3 is TGTGCCAGCAGTTCCCTTTCGAGCGATCAGTACTTC. Translating gives CASSSLSSDQYF.

This clonotype was detected a few times. J is TRBJ2-7 and V is TRBV5-1; possibly TRBD1 or TRBD2 for D (6 bases each). Trimming removed 4 bases at V and 2 bases at J, with 16 bases between. This CDR3 is built from 15 residues. Germline CDR1 is SGHRS and CDR2 is YFSETQ. The CDR3 coding sequence is TGCGCCAGCAGCCTGGGGGGCAGTAACCCCTACGAGCAGTACTTC. This sequence encodes CASSLGGSNPYEQYF.

The V call is TRBV5-6, the J call TRBJ2-4; D is perhaps TRBD1 or TRBD2 (5 bases each). Germline V gene data show CDR1 as SGHDT and CDR2 as YYEEEE. This CDR3 has 13 residues. V shed 4 bases and J shed 5 bases, with 10 bases lying between them. The CDR3 loop reads CASSRDEENIQYF. The CDR3 bases are TGTGCCAGCAGCCGGGACGAAGAAAACATTCAGTACTTC.

Concerning this clonotype: One base away lies a much larger clone, so this may be a sequencing read error. The rearrangement links TRBV24-1 to TRBJ2-5; D is undetermined. The CDR3 spans 12 residues. V was trimmed by 4 bases and J by 1 base, leaving 3 bases between them. Germline CDR1 is KGHDR and CDR2 is SFDVKD. Here the CDR3 reads CATSEPQETQYF. CDR3 DNA sequence: TGTGCCACCAGTGAACCCCAAGAGACCCAGTACTTC.

As to this clonotype: A read error may produce the germline difference seen at one junction end. The CDR3 region is CAGSQVGLQETQYF. CDR3 DNA sequence: TGTGCCGGCAGCCAAGTGGGGCTCCAAGAGACCCAGTACTTC. V is TRBV4-2 and J is TRBJ2-5; a weak D match, TRBD1 (5 bases). Germline V gene data show CDR1 as LGHNA and CDR2 as YNFKEQ. This CDR3 region has 14 residues.

This CDR3 reads CSARDYQRGADTQYF. In nucleotides, the CDR3 is TGCAGTGCTAGAGACTACCAGCGGGGGGCAGATACGCAGTATTTT. The chain carries TRBV20-1 and TRBJ2-3; TRBD2 matches at 9 bases. CDR3 size: 15 residues. The germline V gene has CDR1 DFQATT and CDR2 SNEGSKA (reference sequence). J was trimmed by 4 bases and V by 0 bases; bases with no gene match: 5.